A single sample gave rise to the 14 T cell receptor beta chains below, sequenced in a study of blood T cell repertoires in COVID-19. Produced via immunoSEQ multiplex PCR; TCRdb's table is partial and in-frame only. The table has about 82,000 clones, around 80% seen once. The specimen was peripheral blood. These receptors all come from a woman aged 35 to 49 with active or convalescent COVID-19.

V gene TRBV11-2 combines with J gene TRBJ2-3; D unclear. Germline V lookup: CDR1 SGHAT, CDR2 FQNNGV. The CDR3 consists of 14 residues. The ends were cut back, 0 bases at V and 7 bases at J, with 11 bases in the middle. The DNA of the CDR3 is TGTGCCAGCAGCTTAGATAGGTTAGCAAATACGCAGTATTTT. It translates to CASSLDRLANTQYF.

This chain links TRBV6-5 with TRBJ2-7; 10 nucleotides line up with TRBD1. V was clipped by 8 bases and J by 3 bases; unmatched bases: 4. This CDR3 spans 13 amino acids. CDR1 is MNHEY and CDR2 is SVGAGI in the germline V gene. CDR3 bases: TGTGCCAGCGGCCGGGACAGGGGCTACGAGCAGTACTTC. Its translation: CASGRDRGYEQYF.

The chain is built from TRBV5-1 and TRBJ2-2; 10 bases fit TRBD2. The germline gives CDR1 SGHRS, CDR2 YFSETQ. The trim removed 1 base at V and 6 bases at J, leaving 3 bases unmatched. This CDR3 has 15 amino acids. CDR3 in amino acids: CASSLLLAGAGELFF. The DNA for the CDR3 is TGCGCCAGCAGCTTGCTTCTAGCGGGGGCCGGGGAGCTGTTTTTT.

This chain uses TRBV24-1 with TRBJ2-7, with D perhaps matching TRBD1 (6 bases). The V end was cut by 4 bases, the J end by 7 bases, with 13 bases between. The CDR3 consists of 13 residues. Germline lookup yields CDR1 KGHDR and CDR2 SFDVKD. CDR3 nucleotides: TGTGCCACCAGTGACGAGACAGGTAGGGAGCAGTACTTC. It specifies CATSDETGREQYF.

The rearrangement uses TRBV3-1 (or the pseudogene TRBV3-2) and TRBJ2-2, with TRBD2 matching over 7 bases. Per the germline V gene, CDR1 is LGHDT and CDR2 is YNNKEL (reference sequence). This CDR3 has 19 residues. J gave up 3 bases and V 4 bases, and 17 bases lay outside the gene matches. This CDR3 is CASSPRLHPGLPYTGELFF. CDR3 DNA: TGTGCCAGCAGCCCCCGCCTGCACCCGGGACTACCATACACCGGGGAGCTGTTTTTT.

This sequence joins TRBV28 and TRBJ2-2; 7 bases are a match to TRBD1. The germline gives CDR1 MDHEN, CDR2 SYDVKM. The CDR3 extends over 15 amino acids. The V segment lost 5 bases and the J segment 3 bases; nucleotides outside the gene matches: 6. CDR3 sequence reads: CASSLRGWYTGELFF. Written as DNA, the CDR3 is TGTGCCAGCAGTCTCAGGGGGTGGTACACCGGGGAGCTGTTTTTT.

This rearrangement joins TRBV4-3 to TRBJ2-7, with 11 bases identical to TRBD1. Germline CDR1 reads LGHNA; CDR2 reads YSLEER. This CDR3 has 19 amino acids. J lost 4 bases, V lost 0 bases, and 14 bases had no gene match. Here the CDR3 reads CASSQDHRAGTGGLYEQYF. The CDR3 nucleotides read TGCGCCAGCAGCCAAGATCATAGAGCCGGGACAGGGGGTTTATACGAGCAGTACTTC.

The J gene is TRBJ2-7, the V gene TRBV19; tentatively, D is TRBD2 (5 bases). The germline V gene has CDR1 LNHDA and CDR2 SQIVND (reference sequence). Deletions cut 8 bases from V and 7 bases from J, with 21 bases between. CDR3 length: 14 residues. The DNA for the CDR3 is TGTGCCAGTGCGCGGGCAGCCCCTCAGCATGAGCAGTACTTC. Protein product: CASARAAPQHEQYF.

The rearrangement joins TRBV5-5 to TRBJ2-7; 8 nucleotides align to TRBD2. With V trimmed by 4 bases and J by 2 bases, 8 bases remained unmatched. The length of the CDR3 is 15 residues. Germline V gene sequence: CDR1 SGHKS, CDR2 YYEKEE (reference sequence). CDR3 nucleotide sequence: TGTGCCAGCAGCCCTCGGGAGGGGAGACCCTACGAGCAGTACTTC. It specifies CASSPREGRPYEQYF.

This chain joins TRBV6-5 and TRBJ2-2, with 11 bases matching TRBD2. The V and J ends lost 2 bases and 8 bases, in that order; junction bases with no gene match: 4. CDR1 and CDR2 (germline): MNHEY, SVGAGI. This CDR3 spans 15 amino acids. CDR3 coding DNA: TGTGCCAGCAGTTACCAACTAGCGGGAGTGGGGGAGCTGTTTTTT. This gives the protein CASSYQLAGVGELFF.

This clone was counted once. CDR3 nucleotide sequence: TGTGCCAGCAGCTTTACTAGCGGACTCACAGATACGCAGTATTTT. Translation: CASSFTSGLTDTQYF. The J gene is TRBJ2-3, the V gene TRBV7-2; 8 nucleotides match TRBD2. Per the germline V gene, CDR1 is SGHTA and CDR2 is FQGNSA. The CDR3 covers 15 residues. V was pared by 3 bases and J by 2 bases, with 4 bases of the junction left unmatched. Complete variable domain (other parts from reference TRBV7-2 and TRBJ2-3): GAGVSQSPSNKVTEKGKDVELRCDPISGHTALYWYRQSLGQGLEFLIYFQGNSAPDKSGLPSDRFSAERTGGSVSTLTIQRTQQEDSAVYLCASSFTSGLTDTQYFGPGTRLTVL.

This chain joins TRBV28 and TRBJ1-2; 10 nucleotides line up with TRBD1. The CDR3 is 17 amino acids. Per the germline V gene, CDR1 is MDHEN and CDR2 is SYDVKM. V was clipped by 3 bases and J by 2 bases; unmatched bases: 9. The CDR3, as DNA: TGTGCCAGCAGTTTTTGGGCCCCGGGACAGGGGAACTATGGCTACACCTTC. Protein sequence: CASSFWAPGQGNYGYTF.

The chain uses TRBV6-2 or TRBV6-3 and TRBJ1-2; 9 positions agree with TRBD1. Trimming at V came to 5 bases and at J to 6 bases, leaving 10 bases not matched to a gene. This CDR3 has 15 amino acids. CDR1 and CDR2 (germline): MNHEY, SVGEGT. The CDR3: CASSRRLQGADGYTF. The DNA for the CDR3 is TGTGCCAGCAGTCGCCGCCTACAGGGGGCGGATGGCTACACCTTC.

The chain joins TRBV9 to TRBJ2-1; the match to TRBD2 covers 10 bases. The germline gives CDR1 SGDLS, CDR2 YYNGEE. The V and J ends lost 1 base and 2 bases, in that order; junction bases with no gene match: 0. The CDR3 consists of 15 residues. CDR3 in amino acids: CASSVLAGAYNEQFF. DNA for the CDR3: TGTGCCAGCAGCGTACTAGCGGGAGCCTACAATGAGCAGTTCTTC.